This T cell receptor (beta chain) was profiled in a study of spatial heterogeneity in lung cancer (dated by TCRdb to the late 2010s). About the full investigation: Beta-chain transcripts were consistently detected in greater numbers than alpha-chain transcripts, which likely reflected higher beta-chain transcript abundance. In the raw uncorrected reads, each unique combination of TCR and UMI appeared more than ten times on average. In non-small cell lung cancer, the study quantitatively compared TCR alpha and beta repertoires across several tumor regions, matched nontumor lung, and blood. The study linked features of the TCR repertoire to counts of nonsynonymous mutations, which were determined by whole-exome sequencing of tumor tissue. At surgery, both alpha and beta chains were TCR-sequenced in 220 tumor regions, fewer than 65 matched nontumor lung samples and over 50 PBMC samples.

Receptor amplification or capture employed 5' RACE. Instrument on record: NextSeq 500. To allow correction of PCR and sequencing errors, the TCR library protocol tagged every TCR cDNA molecule with a unique molecular identifier. In the original analysis: Decombinator tools were used for TCR identification, UMI-based error correction and CDR3 extraction. Expanded TCRs were defined as those above a frequency of 2 per 1,000, corresponding to the top 1% of the tumor frequency distribution. Each repertoire was subsampled 100 times to 5,000 TCRs, after which Renyi diversity was computed with the R vegan package. CDR3 similarity networks were built from amino acid triplet string-kernel similarity, connecting CDR3s with pairwise similarity above 0.82. Through fastp at Q25 and MiXCR, TCRdb rebuilt clones from the public reads, retaining in-frame beta chains. Rows with one shared CDR3 protein collapse into an entry with the most common genes and DNA. Here the V and J calls rest on TCRdb's processing, not on the authors' analysis. For this sample the table gives about 9,000 distinct CDR3 sequences, of which approximately 4.6% were detected only once. The ten largest clones capture roughly 29% of the sample.

The intended sense of this specimen's time point label: sample taken at primary tumor resection. TCR sequencing used whole RNA extracted from tumor and nontumor lung tissue, or from cryopreserved PBMC samples, without cell sorting. Samples were obtained from about 75 patients with early-stage, untreated non-small cell lung cancer from the lung TRACERx cohort. A patient was chosen for TCR sequencing only when enough RNA was available from at least two tumor regions. At least ten counts were recorded for this clonotype. The target of this receptor is not known. The input lacks base qualities; no much larger clone sits a single base away. Because the library targeted alpha chains, this beta chain is an off-target read whose size means little. What the work shows at the level of the full study, not this receptor alone: Confirming at a functional level the hypothesis that regional TCRs recognize regional mutations was considered to require additional single-cell paired TCR alpha and beta sequencing. Ubiquitous expanded tumor TCRs were detected in blood more often at tumor resection than at routine follow-up.

The germline V gene specifies LGHNA as CDR1 and YSLEER as CDR2. V lost 1 base and J lost 4 bases; the stretch between them is 12 bases long. CDR3 length: 15 amino acids, cysteine to phenylalanine. Here the CDR3 DNA is all that survives: 45 bases in frame from base 1. The receptor was isolated from a male donor with early-stage non-small cell lung cancer. The chain was built from TRBV4-3 and TRBJ2-3, and perhaps TRBD1 as D gene, on 5 matching bases. This material consisted of PBMCs, taken at surgery. The CDR3 region reads CASSQALFRADTQYF. The DNA is TGCGCCAGCAGCCAAGCCCTCTTCAGGGCAGATACGCAGTATTTT.